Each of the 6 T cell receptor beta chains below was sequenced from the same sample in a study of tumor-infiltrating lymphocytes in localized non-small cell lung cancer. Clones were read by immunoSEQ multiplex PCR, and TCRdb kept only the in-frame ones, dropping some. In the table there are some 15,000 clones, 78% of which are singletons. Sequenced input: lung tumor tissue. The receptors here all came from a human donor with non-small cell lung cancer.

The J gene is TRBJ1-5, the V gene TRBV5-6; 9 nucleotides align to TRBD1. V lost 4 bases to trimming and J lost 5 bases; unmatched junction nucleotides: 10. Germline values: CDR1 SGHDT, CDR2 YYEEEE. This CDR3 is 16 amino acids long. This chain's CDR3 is CASSARTGTGYQPQHF. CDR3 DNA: TGTGCCAGCAGCGCTCGAACCGGGACAGGGTATCAGCCCCAGCATTTT.

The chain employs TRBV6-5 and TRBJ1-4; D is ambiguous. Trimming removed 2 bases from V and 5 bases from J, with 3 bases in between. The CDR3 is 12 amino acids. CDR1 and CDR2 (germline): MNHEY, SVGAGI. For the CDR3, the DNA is TGTGCCAGCAGTTACGAGAATGAAAAACTGTTTTTT. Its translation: CASSYENEKLFF.

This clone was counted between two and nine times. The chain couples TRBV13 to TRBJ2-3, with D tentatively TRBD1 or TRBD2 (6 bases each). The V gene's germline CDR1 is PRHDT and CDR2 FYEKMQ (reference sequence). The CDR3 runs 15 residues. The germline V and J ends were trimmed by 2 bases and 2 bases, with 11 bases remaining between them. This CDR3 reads CASSLRGANTDTQYF. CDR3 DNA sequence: TGTGCCAGCAGCTTAAGGGGGGCCAACACAGATACGCAGTATTTT.

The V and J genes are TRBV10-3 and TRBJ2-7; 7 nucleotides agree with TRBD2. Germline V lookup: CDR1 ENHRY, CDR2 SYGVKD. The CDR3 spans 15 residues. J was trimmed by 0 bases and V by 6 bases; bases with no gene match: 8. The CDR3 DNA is TGTGCCATCAGACCCAATACGGGGGGCTCCTACGAGCAGTACTTC. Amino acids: CAIRPNTGGSYEQYF.

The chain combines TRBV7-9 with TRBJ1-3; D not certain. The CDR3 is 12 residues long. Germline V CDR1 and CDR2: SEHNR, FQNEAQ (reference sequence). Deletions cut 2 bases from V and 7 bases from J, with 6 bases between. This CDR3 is CASSLNSNTIYF. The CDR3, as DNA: TGTGCCAGCAGCTTAAATTCCAACACCATATATTTT.

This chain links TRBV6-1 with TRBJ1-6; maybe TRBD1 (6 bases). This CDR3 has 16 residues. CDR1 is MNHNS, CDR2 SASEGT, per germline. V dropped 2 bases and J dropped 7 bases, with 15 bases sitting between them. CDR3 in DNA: TGTGCCAGCAGTGAAAGGGGGGGGCCTGGGAATTCACCCCTCCACTTT. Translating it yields CASSERGGPGNSPLHF.